The 20 T cell receptor beta chains below were found in one sample sequenced in a study of patients and donors after allogeneic stem cell transplantation. TCRdb used MiXCR to reprocess the RT-PCR reads, holding one entry per CDR3 protein. The table records about a million distinct CDR3 sequences, 18% of them present only once. Sequencing was performed on blood, either unsorted or a sorted T cell fraction (not recorded which). The receptor source for this set is a human donor who was either an allogeneic HSCT recipient or a stem cell or donor lymphocyte infusion donor (not recorded which). It is not recorded whose cells these are; they may come from a transplant donor.

J is TRBJ1-1 and V is TRBV20-1; no clear D. Trimming took 3 bases from V and 6 from J, leaving 11 bases between them. Germline V gene lookup returns CDR1 DFQATT and CDR2 SNEGSKA (reference sequence). The CDR3 is 12 residues long. The CDR3, as DNA: TGCAGTGCTAGTCCGCAGGCGGCTGAAGCTTTCTTT. Its translation: CSASPQAAEAFF.

The sample holds a few counts of this clonotype. The rearrangement uses TRBV20-1 and TRBJ2-7; possibly TRBD1 for D (6 bases). The CDR3 spans 13 residues. Germline V gene lookup returns CDR1 DFQATT and CDR2 SNEGSKA (reference sequence). Trimming left V 5 bases short and J 7 bases short, with 18 bases between. For the CDR3, the DNA is TGCAGTGCTGCCAATCGGGACACGGGGGAGCAGTACTTC. Translation gives CSAANRDTGEQYF.

This chain uses TRBV15 with TRBJ2-6; no definite D call. The V end was cut by 6 bases, the J end by 2 bases, with 5 bases between. CDR1 is LNHNV, CDR2 YYDKDF, per germline (reference sequence). This CDR3 spans 13 amino acids. The CDR3 protein is CATSPPGANVLTF. The DNA for the CDR3 is TGTGCCACCAGTCCCCCTGGGGCCAACGTCCTGACTTTC.

The chain is built from TRBV12-3 or TRBV12-4 and TRBJ1-1; no reliable D call. The CDR3 runs 14 residues. Trimming pared 6 bases from V and 1 base from J, leaving 12 bases between. DNA for the CDR3: TGTGCCAGCAGAGTGGTTGGGCCGAACACTGAAGCTTTCTTT. Translated, it gives CASRVVGPNTEAFF.

This clonotype was recorded at least ten times. This chain joins TRBV12-3 or TRBV12-4 and TRBJ1-1; D is undetermined. The germline V and J ends were trimmed by 6 bases and 10 bases, with 18 bases remaining between them. The length of the CDR3 is 13 residues. The CDR3 DNA sequence: TGTGCCAGCAGCTCCGACCCATTGAGTTTAGCTTTCTTT. This sequence encodes CASSSDPLSLAFF.

The V call is TRBV5-1, the J call TRBJ1-6, with D perhaps matching TRBD1 (5 bases). This CDR3 has 19 residues. Deletions cut 2 bases from V and 0 bases from J, with 18 bases between. From germline, CDR1 is SGHRS and CDR2 YFSETQ. CDR3 sequence reads: CASSFGSPGASSYNSPLHF. As DNA, the CDR3 is TGCGCCAGCAGCTTCGGGTCCCCCGGGGCGAGCTCCTATAATTCACCCCTCCACTTT.

The table lists this clonotype with a few counts. CDR3 DNA: TGTGCCAGCGGGCCCTTAAAGGTGATGGATGAAAAACTGTTTTTT. This codes for CASGPLKVMDEKLFF. The chain employs TRBV27 and TRBJ1-4, with D unresolved. Looked up from germline, CDR1 is MNHEY and CDR2 is SMNVEV (reference sequence). The V gene lost 8 bases and the J gene lost 6 bases, with 19 bases spanning the gap. The CDR3 length is 15 residues.

The CDR3, as DNA: TGCGCCAGCAGCCAAGATTTGGGACTGCGGGGTGAAAAACTGTTTTTT. This codes for CASSQDLGLRGEKLFF. The chain is built from TRBV4-1 and TRBJ1-4; D is possibly TRBD1 (5 bases). V shed 0 bases and J shed 7 bases, with 15 bases lying between them. In germline, CDR1 is MGHRA, CDR2 YSYEKL. The CDR3 spans 16 residues.

The chain links TRBV6-5 to TRBJ1-1; 7 bases align to TRBD1. Germline CDR1 reads MNHEY; CDR2 reads SVGAGI. V lost 0 bases and J lost 1; bases outside the gene matches: 8. There are 17 residues in the CDR3. CDR3 bases: TGTGCCAGCAGTTACTCGGCAGGGGGAGATGGGAACACTGAAGCTTTCTTT. The encoded protein is CASSYSAGGDGNTEAFF.

The chain recombines TRBV5-1 with TRBJ1-5; 8 nucleotides line up with TRBD1. The CDR3 extends over 15 amino acids. After removal of 0 bases from V and 7 bases from J, the junction contained 6 bases not matched to a gene. CDR1 is SGHRS and CDR2 is YFSETQ in the germline V gene. The DNA of the CDR3 is TGCGCCAGCAGCTTGGGTACAGGGGGTGAACAGCCCCAGCATTTT. Protein: CASSLGTGGEQPQHF.

The chain joins TRBV14 to TRBJ2-5; tentative D call: TRBD2 (5 bases). In germline, CDR1 is SGHDN, CDR2 FVKESK. The length of the CDR3 is 15 residues. Trimming shortened V by 0 bases and J by 4 bases, and 12 bases separated the two germline ends. As DNA, the CDR3 is TGTGCCAGCAGCCAAGATTCGGGGTTGGGAGAGACCCAGTACTTC. It specifies CASSQDSGLGETQYF.

This clonotype was recorded a few times. The gene calls are TRBV11-2 and TRBJ1-2; no clear D. Between the trimmed V and J ends, which lost 0 bases and 3 bases, there was a span of 11 bases. CDR3 length: 15 amino acids. CDR1 and CDR2 (germline): SGHAT, FQNNGV. CDR3 in DNA: TGTGCCAGCAGCTTAGATAGGCGCAGCTACTATGGCTACACCTTC. Protein: CASSLDRRSYYGYTF.

A few counts support this clonotype. CDR3 loop: CASSYSPPAQLNIAKNIQYF. CDR3 DNA sequence: TGTGCCAGCAGTTACTCCCCTCCAGCCCAGCTCAATATAGCCAAAAACATTCAGTACTTC. V gene TRBV6-2 or TRBV6-3 combines with J gene TRBJ2-4; D ambiguous. This CDR3 is built from 20 residues. Germline V gives CDR1 MNHEY, CDR2 SVGEGT. V lost 0 bases and J lost 0, with 21 bases in between.

This chain joins TRBV6-2 or TRBV6-3 and TRBJ2-7; no definite D call. From germline, CDR1 is MNHEY and CDR2 SVGEGT. This CDR3 has 10 residues. The V end lost 4 bases, the J end lost 6 bases, and 4 bases lay between the germline ends. DNA for the CDR3: TGTGCCAGCAGTTCAGGCGAGCAGTACTTC. Translation: CASSSGEQYF.

This clonotype turned up a few times. V and J are TRBV7-9 and TRBJ2-5, with TRBD1 matching 7 bases. The CDR3 spans 14 residues. Germline-derived CDR1 and CDR2 are SEHNR and FQNEAQ (reference sequence). Germline trimming cut 5 bases from V and 5 bases from J; bases unmatched to any gene: 8. Here the CDR3 DNA reads TGTGCCAGCAGCGTGGGACAGCCCGGGGAGACCCAGTACTTC. Its translation: CASSVGQPGETQYF.

The sample holds a few counts of this clonotype. J is TRBJ1-2 and V is TRBV12-3 or TRBV12-4, with TRBD1 identical over 9 bases. V lost 2 bases to trimming and J lost 1 base; unmatched junction nucleotides: 2. This CDR3 comprises 15 residues. The CDR3 is CASSLTGQGNYGYTF. The CDR3 nucleotides read TGTGCCAGCAGTTTAACGGGACAGGGTAACTATGGCTACACCTTC.

This clonotype was recorded a few times. The rearrangement uses TRBV3-1 and TRBJ1-1, with D perhaps matching TRBD1 (5 bases). Germline V gives CDR1 LGHDT, CDR2 YNNKEL (reference sequence). V was trimmed by 1 base and J by 2 bases, leaving 8 bases between them. This CDR3 region has 14 residues. The CDR3 loop is CASSQGGENTEAFF. CDR3 in DNA: TGTGCCAGCAGCCAAGGAGGGGAAAACACTGAAGCTTTCTTT. Together with reference TRBV3-1 and TRBJ1-1, the CDR3 gives the full variable domain: DTAVSQTPKYLVTQMGNDKSIKCEQNLGHDTMYWYKQDSKKFLKIMFSYNNKELIINETVPNRFSPKSPDKAHLNLHINSLELGDSAVYFCASSQGGENTEAFFGQGTRLTVV.

The gene calls are TRBV12-3 or TRBV12-4 and TRBJ2-3; D may be TRBD2 (6 bases). The CDR3 extends over 15 amino acids. V gave up 7 bases and J gave up 3 bases, with 17 bases separating them. The CDR3 here is CASNLSPGLTDTQYF. CDR3 nucleotides: TGTGCCAGCAACCTCTCCCCGGGACTGACAGATACGCAGTATTTT.

The rearrangement uses TRBV27 and TRBJ1-2, with D tentatively TRBD1 (5 bases). This CDR3 comprises 13 residues. Germline V lookup: CDR1 MNHEY, CDR2 SMNVEV (reference sequence). V gave up 0 bases and J gave up 8 bases, with 10 bases separating them. The CDR3 sequence: CASSLSQGRGYTF. As DNA, the CDR3 is TGTGCCAGCAGTTTATCCCAGGGTCGGGGCTACACCTTC.

The DNA of the CDR3 is TGCGCCAGCAGCCTCACGGCCCTAAGCAATGAGCAGTTCTTC. Translated: CASSLTALSNEQFF. The V call is TRBV4-1, the J call TRBJ2-1; D remains ambiguous. With 4 bases removed from V and 6 bases from J, the gap between germline ends came to 13 bases. The CDR3 runs 14 residues. The germline gives CDR1 MGHRA, CDR2 YSYEKL.